The rows below give T cell receptor beta chains drawn from one sample of a study of PD-1 blockade in mismatch repair-deficient tumors. Using immunoSEQ multiplex PCR, the repertoire was profiled, and TCRdb retains in-frame clones only, with some absent. The sample yields roughly 110,000 clones, 60% to 85% seen once. Here the sequenced sample was peripheral blood, taken about 13 months after starting pembrolizumab. Every receptor here comes from an adult with mismatch repair-deficient cancer. Each CDR3 is given with its conserved first and last residue. The D gene is left open where the match is weak. Clone size is stated in some rows and not others, as once, few, many or a class when expanded.

d_call	v_call	clone_size	j_call	cdr3_aa	cdr3_nt
-	TRBV15	-	TRBJ2-1	CATSRDRRNEQFF	TGTGCCACCAGCAGAGATCGCAGAAATGAGCAGTTCTTC
-	TRBV19	few	TRBJ2-1	CASSTPDWGAVNEQFF	TGTGCCAGTAGTACCCCCGATTGGGGCGCAGTGAATGAGCAGTTCTTC
-	TRBV10-1	-	TRBJ1-3	CASSDSGNTIYF	TGCGCCAGCAGTGATTCTGGAAACACCATATATTTT
TRBD1	TRBV6-5	-	TRBJ1-5	CATGTGDSNQPQHF	TGTGCCACCGGGACAGGGGATAGCAATCAGCCCCAGCATTTT
TRBD1	TRBV27	-	TRBJ1-5	CASRGTGGNQPQHF	TGTGCCAGCAGAGGGACAGGGGGAAATCAGCCCCAGCATTTT
TRBD1	TRBV7-9	-	TRBJ1-2	CASSLNRGPNYGYTF	TGTGCCAGCAGCTTAAACAGGGGGCCTAACTATGGCTACACCTTC
-	TRBV7-2	-	TRBJ2-7	CASSLNGMPSYEQYF	TGTGCCAGCAGCTTAAACGGGATGCCTTCCTACGAGCAGTACTTC
-	TRBV11-3	-	TRBJ1-1	CASSFYSNTEAFF	TGTGCCAGCAGCTTCTACAGTAACACTGAAGCTTTCTTT
-	TRBV18	-	TRBJ1-1	CASSRGSTEAFF	TGTGCCAGCTCACGGGGGAGCACTGAAGCTTTCTTT
-	TRBV29-1	-	TRBJ2-5	CSVETWNGETQYF	TGCAGCGTTGAAACATGGAATGGGGAGACCCAGTACTTC
-	TRBV7-9	-	TRBJ1-3	CASDAVAHLPSGNTIYF	TGTGCCAGCGACGCGGTGGCACATCTTCCCTCTGGAAACACCATATATTTT
TRBD2	TRBV10-3	-	TRBJ2-1	CAITPGVAGGPDNEQFF	TGTGCCATCACTCCGGGGGTAGCGGGAGGGCCGGACAATGAGCAGTTCTTC
-	TRBV29-1	-	TRBJ1-1	CSVAGWGTANTEAFF	TGCAGCGTTGCAGGGTGGGGGACGGCTAACACTGAAGCTTTCTTT
-	TRBV11-2	-	TRBJ2-3	CASSFDFAGRNTQYF	TGTGCCAGCAGCTTTGATTTCGCAGGGAGGAATACGCAGTATTTT
-	TRBV28	-	TRBJ1-2	CASSLKGSYYGYTF	TGTGCCAGCAGTTTAAAGGGCAGCTACTATGGCTACACCTTC
TRBD1	TRBV25-1	-	TRBJ2-7	CASSVGQGSEQYF	TGTGCCAGCAGTGTGGGACAGGGCAGTGAGCAGTACTTC
TRBD1	TRBV27	-	TRBJ1-5	CASRIQGAYSNQPQHF	TGTGCCAGCAGGATACAGGGGGCTTATAGCAATCAGCCCCAGCATTTT
TRBD1	TRBV11-3	-	TRBJ2-1	CASSFRGSSYNEQFF	TGTGCCAGCAGCTTCAGGGGGAGCTCCTACAATGAGCAGTTCTTC
-	TRBV6-5	-	TRBJ1-1	CASTLAGNTEAFF	TGTGCCAGCACCCTGGCAGGGAACACTGAAGCTTTCTTT
-	TRBV5-1	-	TRBJ1-2	CASSLSGGYTF	TGCGCCAGCAGCTTGAGTGGCGGCTACACCTTC
-	TRBV7-2	-	TRBJ2-3	CASSLQVTQYF	TGTGCCAGCAGCTTACAGGTTACGCAGTATTTT
TRBD1	TRBV6-5	-	TRBJ1-1	CASQGQENTEAFF	TGTGCCAGTCAGGGACAGGAGAACACTGAAGCTTTCTTT
-	TRBV27	-	TRBJ2-7	CASRPGQISREQYF	TGTGCCAGCAGACCGGGACAAATAAGCAGGGAGCAGTACTTC
-	TRBV15	-	TRBJ2-3	CATSSVQARADTQYF	TGTGCCACCAGCAGCGTACAGGCGAGGGCAGATACGCAGTATTTT
-	TRBV6-1	-	TRBJ2-1	CASSAGGWGRAYNEQFF	TGTGCCAGCAGTGCCGGCGGGTGGGGGAGAGCGTATAATGAGCAGTTCTTC
-	TRBV5-1	-	TRBJ1-3	CASSSGSNPGNTIYF	TGCGCCAGCAGCTCAGGTAGTAACCCCGGAAACACCATATATTTT
TRBD1	TRBV28	-	TRBJ2-7	CASREDRGHGEQYF	TGTGCCAGCAGAGAGGACAGGGGGCACGGGGAGCAGTACTTC
-	TRBV6-1	-	TRBJ2-2	CASSEGAGRNTGELFF	TGTGCCAGCAGTGAAGGGGCAGGGCGGAACACCGGGGAGCTGTTTTTT
-	TRBV15	-	TRBJ2-7	CATSREPGMLVHEQYF	TGTGCCACCAGCAGAGAACCGGGGATGTTGGTCCACGAGCAGTACTTC
-	TRBV7-6	-	TRBJ2-2	CASSLGGQITGELFF	TGTGCCAGCAGCTTAGGGGGGCAAATCACCGGGGAGCTGTTTTTT
-	TRBV19	-	TRBJ2-7	CASKWQGGDEQYF	TGTGCCAGTAAGTGGCAGGGGGGAGACGAGCAGTACTTC
-	TRBV5-4	-	TRBJ2-1	CASSFIGEQFF	TGTGCCAGCAGCTTTATCGGTGAGCAGTTCTTC
-	TRBV5-6	-	TRBJ1-1	CASSLVQAEAFF	TGTGCCAGCAGCTTGGTACAGGCTGAAGCTTTCTTT
TRBD1	TRBV7-9	-	TRBJ1-2	CASSLGTVLYGYTF	TGTGCCAGCAGCCTCGGGACAGTTCTGTATGGCTACACCTTC
TRBD2	TRBV5-4	-	TRBJ2-1	CASSPRTSGAYNEQFF	TGTGCCAGCAGCCCCAGGACTAGCGGGGCATACAATGAGCAGTTCTTC
-	TRBV4-2	few	TRBJ2-7	CASSPGEPYEQYF	TGTGCCAGCAGCCCCGGGGAGCCCTACGAGCAGTACTTC
-	TRBV7-9	-	TRBJ2-1	CASSSSGGTGYNEQFF	TGTGCCAGCAGCTCTTCGGGGGGGACAGGCTACAATGAGCAGTTCTTC
-	TRBV30	-	TRBJ2-6	CAWRNAGANVLTF	TGTGCCTGGAGAAACGCTGGGGCCAACGTCCTGACTTTC
-	TRBV6-1	-	TRBJ1-2	CGTRDNRNYGYTF	TGTGGAACCCGGGACAACCGTAACTATGGCTACACCTTC
-	TRBV27	-	TRBJ1-2	CASKARGLYGYTF	TGTGCCAGCAAAGCCAGGGGTCTATATGGCTACACCTTC
TRBD2	TRBV7-9	-	TRBJ2-7	CASSPRTSGYYEQYF	TGTGCCAGCAGCCCACGGACTAGCGGATATTACGAGCAGTACTTC
-	TRBV19	few	TRBJ2-1	CASSIGPGPYNEQFF	TGTGCCAGTAGTATAGGGCCGGGACCGTACAATGAGCAGTTCTTC
TRBD1	TRBV30	-	TRBJ2-7	CAWTDRTGSYEQYF	TGTGCCTGGACCGACCGGACAGGGAGCTACGAGCAGTACTTC
-	TRBV6-5	-	TRBJ1-3	CASSYGRVWYF	TGTGCCAGCAGTTACGGGAGGGTTTGGTATTTT